A selection of T cell receptor beta chains follows, all from one sample in a study of blood T cell repertoires in COVID-19. TCRdb keeps only in-frame clones here, not all; method: immunoSEQ multiplex PCR. The top ten hold roughly 2.5% of the sample, which has approximately 74,000 clones, roughly 84% seen once. The sequencing input was peripheral blood. All receptors derive from a man older than 75 with active or convalescent COVID-19. Each CDR3 is given without its conserved first and last residue. Fields, in order: CDR3 protein, CDR3 length, V gene, J gene.

CDR3 protein: ASSKPGQATQY; CDR3 length: 11; V gene: TRBV6-5; J gene: TRBJ2-5
CDR3 protein: ASSFSGGPQETQY; CDR3 length: 13; V gene: TRBV4-1; J gene: TRBJ2-5
CDR3 protein: ASSLVPMGATGELF; CDR3 length: 14; V gene: TRBV7-7; J gene: TRBJ2-2
CDR3 protein: ASSRRTPGETQY; CDR3 length: 12; V gene: TRBV13; J gene: TRBJ2-5
CDR3 protein: ASSRDNYNEQF; CDR3 length: 11; V gene: TRBV19; J gene: TRBJ2-1
CDR3 protein: ASSFEQGVIAKNIQY; CDR3 length: 15; V gene: TRBV5-1; J gene: TRBJ2-4
CDR3 protein: ASSETAATNEKLF; CDR3 length: 13; V gene: TRBV25-1; J gene: TRBJ1-4
CDR3 protein: ASSLRGGEQY; CDR3 length: 10; V gene: TRBV3-1/TRBV3-2; J gene: TRBJ2-7
CDR3 protein: ASSTGQGRSPLH; CDR3 length: 12; V gene: TRBV6-5; J gene: TRBJ1-6
CDR3 protein: SARDTYEQY; CDR3 length: 9; V gene: TRBV20-1; J gene: TRBJ2-7
CDR3 protein: ASSLTGRVTDIQY; CDR3 length: 13; V gene: TRBV27; J gene: TRBJ2-4
CDR3 protein: ASSQEAADRGRSPLH; CDR3 length: 15; V gene: TRBV4-1; J gene: TRBJ1-6
CDR3 protein: ASSFETGGAGTQY; CDR3 length: 13; V gene: TRBV5-1; J gene: TRBJ2-5
CDR3 protein: ASYIAGNTIY; CDR3 length: 10; V gene: TRBV12-3/TRBV12-4; J gene: TRBJ1-3
CDR3 protein: ASSSTPGGALH; CDR3 length: 11; V gene: TRBV5-1; J gene: TRBJ1-6
CDR3 protein: ASSPTGITEAF; CDR3 length: 11; V gene: TRBV2; J gene: TRBJ1-1
CDR3 protein: ASSQKADSSYNEQF; CDR3 length: 14; V gene: TRBV4-2; J gene: TRBJ2-1
CDR3 protein: ASSPDRRVWETQY; CDR3 length: 13; V gene: TRBV7-2; J gene: TRBJ2-5
CDR3 protein: ASIGGAENSYEQY; CDR3 length: 13; V gene: TRBV5-1; J gene: TRBJ2-7
CDR3 protein: ASSEAILYQYNTEAF; CDR3 length: 15; V gene: TRBV6-1; J gene: TRBJ1-1
CDR3 protein: ASSQPGLAGVYGELF; CDR3 length: 15; V gene: TRBV3-1/TRBV3-2; J gene: TRBJ2-2
CDR3 protein: ASGLLAGAYEQY; CDR3 length: 12; V gene: TRBV12-5; J gene: TRBJ2-7
CDR3 protein: ASSLGLAASYNEQF; CDR3 length: 14; V gene: TRBV5-4; J gene: TRBJ2-1
CDR3 protein: ASSLVSGTSYSGNTIY; CDR3 length: 16; V gene: TRBV7-2; J gene: TRBJ1-3
CDR3 protein: ASMGQNYEQY; CDR3 length: 10; V gene: TRBV6-5; J gene: TRBJ2-7
CDR3 protein: ASSANTGGRGANVLT; CDR3 length: 15; V gene: TRBV25-1; J gene: TRBJ2-6
CDR3 protein: ASSQGSSGNTIY; CDR3 length: 12; V gene: TRBV2; J gene: TRBJ1-3
CDR3 protein: ATKGGAGTEAF; CDR3 length: 11; V gene: TRBV6-6; J gene: TRBJ1-1
CDR3 protein: ASSPNIPGMGEQY; CDR3 length: 13; V gene: TRBV18; J gene: TRBJ2-7
CDR3 protein: ASSYSGTHQIDEQF; CDR3 length: 14; V gene: TRBV6-6; J gene: TRBJ2-1
CDR3 protein: SVGTGGKETQY; CDR3 length: 11; V gene: TRBV29-1; J gene: TRBJ2-5
CDR3 protein: ASSEGSYEQY; CDR3 length: 10; V gene: TRBV19; J gene: TRBJ2-7
CDR3 protein: ASSITPPTGELF; CDR3 length: 12; V gene: TRBV19; J gene: TRBJ2-2
CDR3 protein: ASSAGLARQETQY; CDR3 length: 13; V gene: TRBV11-2; J gene: TRBJ2-5
CDR3 protein: ASSQVGTGSSGANVLT; CDR3 length: 16; V gene: TRBV3-1/TRBV3-2; J gene: TRBJ2-6
CDR3 protein: ASSGQKQETQY; CDR3 length: 11; V gene: TRBV18; J gene: TRBJ2-5
CDR3 protein: SARAAYEQY; CDR3 length: 9; V gene: TRBV20-1; J gene: TRBJ2-7
CDR3 protein: ASSLGTGPAYEQY; CDR3 length: 13; V gene: TRBV5-1; J gene: TRBJ2-7
CDR3 protein: ASSLRGTGGADQPQH; CDR3 length: 15; V gene: TRBV27; J gene: TRBJ1-5
CDR3 protein: ASSYFSGGPYNEQF; CDR3 length: 14; V gene: TRBV6-5; J gene: TRBJ2-1
CDR3 protein: ASSFQRNYGYT; CDR3 length: 11; V gene: TRBV28; J gene: TRBJ1-2
CDR3 protein: ASSLLSTDEQY; CDR3 length: 11; V gene: TRBV7-9; J gene: TRBJ2-7
CDR3 protein: ASSLGPSGSTDTQY; CDR3 length: 14; V gene: TRBV5-4; J gene: TRBJ2-3
CDR3 protein: ASSYVITGNTGELF; CDR3 length: 14; V gene: TRBV5-1; J gene: TRBJ2-2
CDR3 protein: ASSLEPSGPYNEQF; CDR3 length: 14; V gene: TRBV11-3; J gene: TRBJ2-1
CDR3 protein: ASRLTGGADTQY; CDR3 length: 12; V gene: TRBV19; J gene: TRBJ2-3
CDR3 protein: ASSSHDSIGYT; CDR3 length: 11; V gene: TRBV27; J gene: TRBJ1-2
CDR3 protein: ASRGTSGSHEQY; CDR3 length: 12; V gene: TRBV25-1; J gene: TRBJ2-7
CDR3 protein: ASSFPGQNTGELF; CDR3 length: 13; V gene: TRBV5-1; J gene: TRBJ2-2
CDR3 protein: ASRNEVLTKGYT; CDR3 length: 12; V gene: TRBV2; J gene: TRBJ1-2
CDR3 protein: ASRGVAGNPGTQY; CDR3 length: 13; V gene: TRBV2; J gene: TRBJ2-5
CDR3 protein: ASSEVRDRGLS; CDR3 length: 11; V gene: TRBV2; J gene: TRBJ1-1
CDR3 protein: ASSQPIRRRETQY; CDR3 length: 13; V gene: TRBV3-1/TRBV3-2; J gene: TRBJ2-5
CDR3 protein: ASSPRGGGSSYNEQF; CDR3 length: 15; V gene: TRBV7-6; J gene: TRBJ2-1
CDR3 protein: ASSSPGTGVVTDTQY; CDR3 length: 15; V gene: TRBV5-4; J gene: TRBJ2-3
CDR3 protein: ASSRTSGVTYEQY; CDR3 length: 13; V gene: TRBV6-2/TRBV6-3; J gene: TRBJ2-7
CDR3 protein: ASTERTIY; CDR3 length: 8; V gene: TRBV6-5; J gene: TRBJ1-3